These 2 T cell receptor beta chains came from one sample sequenced in a study of beta chain features in type 1 diabetes. Study-wide results and caveats: Type 1 diabetes patients had moderately but significantly shorter TCRB CDR3s in all four CD4+ subsets.

Isolated RNA was reverse transcribed in full, so expressed TCRB transcripts were sequenced. Some clones are missing from TCRdb's copy, which holds only in-frame ones; the method was immunoSEQ multiplex PCR. Among some 700,000 clones listed, under 15% were seen once. These receptors have no known antigen. What was sequenced was naive CD4+ T cells from blood. These receptors all stem from a man younger than 30 with type 1 diabetes.

The chain is built from TRBV5-1 and TRBJ2-5; 7 bases agree with TRBD2. The germline V gene encodes CDR1 SGHRS and CDR2 YFSETQ. The CDR3 spans 16 residues. V lost 4 bases and J lost 0; bases outside the gene matches: 9. CDR3 nucleotide sequence: TGCGCCAGCAGCCCGCATGTAAGCGGGGACCAAGAGACCCAGTACTTC. This gives the protein CASSPHVSGDQETQYF.

The chain combines TRBV28 with TRBJ1-2; D unclear. The germline V gene encodes CDR1 MDHEN and CDR2 SYDVKM. V was cut by 5 bases and J by 4 bases, with 11 bases left in between. CDR3 length: 13 amino acids. In nucleotides, the CDR3 is TGTGCCAGCAGTCCCCTGGACCCCTATGGCTACACCTTC. Translating it yields CASSPLDPYGYTF.